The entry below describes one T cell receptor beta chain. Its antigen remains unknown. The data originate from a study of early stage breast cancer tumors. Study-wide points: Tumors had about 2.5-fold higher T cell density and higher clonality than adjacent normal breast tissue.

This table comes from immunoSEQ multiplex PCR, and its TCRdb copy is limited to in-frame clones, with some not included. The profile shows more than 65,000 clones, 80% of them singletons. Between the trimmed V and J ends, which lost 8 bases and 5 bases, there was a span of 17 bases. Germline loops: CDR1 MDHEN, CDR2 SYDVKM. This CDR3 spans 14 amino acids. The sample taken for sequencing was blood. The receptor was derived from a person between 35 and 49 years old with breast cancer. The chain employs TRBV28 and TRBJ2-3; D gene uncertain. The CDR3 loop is CASGRARGGDTQYF. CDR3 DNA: TGTGCCAGCGGACGGGCGCGAGGCGGAGATACGCAGTATTTT.